This T cell receptor beta chain was obtained from a study of blood T cell repertoires in COVID-19. Study overall: Specimens from acute and convalescent COVID-19 originated in the United States, Italy and Spain. T cells, B-cell-depleted T cells, or PBMCs provided the cDNA or gDNA that served as material.

In the original processing: Estimation of nucleated cell counts relied on the amplification of reference gene primers. Produced via immunoSEQ multiplex PCR; TCRdb's table is partial and in-frame only. Clone size and V and J calls were adopted from that table, with D and trimming inferred from the DNA. The repertoire has just over 60,000 clones, roughly 84% of them found once; the top ten carry 20%. The CDR3 totals 15 residues. With 3 bases removed from V and 4 bases from J, the gap between germline ends came to 15 bases. The germline V gene encodes CDR1 KGHSH and CDR2 LQKENI. Material: peripheral blood. This sequence joins TRBV18 and TRBJ1-1; D may be TRBD1 (6 bases). The receptor was isolated from a woman over 75 with active or convalescent COVID-19. CDR3 protein: CASSPGLQGTTEAFF. CDR3 nucleotide sequence: TGTGCCAGCTCACCCGGATTGCAGGGGACCACTGAAGCTTTCTTT. Combining the CDR3 with reference TRBV18 and TRBJ1-1 gives the whole variable domain NAGVMQNPRHLVRRRGQEARLRCSPMKGHSHVYWYRQLPEEGLKFMVYLQKENIIDESGMPKERFSAEFPKEGPSILRIQQVVRGDSAAYFCASSPGLQGTTEAFFGQGTRLTVV.